This T cell receptor beta chain was observed in a study of CD8 T cells in Susac syndrome. With random hexamers, about 0.5 to 1 ug RNA was reverse transcribed. TCRdb re-called the immunoSEQ multiplex PCR reads through MiXCR, storing one row per CDR3 protein. This sample has 300,000 to 350,000 distinct CDR3 sequences, with roughly 94% found just once. TCR beta sequencing was performed on blood CD8+ and CD4+ T cells. While CD8+ and CD4+ T cells were isolated negatively, TEMRA cells were enriched by FACS. Germline assignment: CDR1 ENHRY and CDR2 SYGVKD. The CDR3 extends over 14 amino acids. Trimming cost V 7 bases and J 4 bases; bases outside gene matches: 6.

Sequenced input: CD4+ T cells from PBMCs. The chain employs TRBV10-3 and TRBJ1-1; 10 bases map to TRBD1. The clonotype originates from a human donor with multiple sclerosis. CDR3 loop: CAITRQGASTEAFF. For the CDR3, the DNA is TGTGCCATCACCCGACAGGGGGCGAGCACTGAAGCTTTCTTT.